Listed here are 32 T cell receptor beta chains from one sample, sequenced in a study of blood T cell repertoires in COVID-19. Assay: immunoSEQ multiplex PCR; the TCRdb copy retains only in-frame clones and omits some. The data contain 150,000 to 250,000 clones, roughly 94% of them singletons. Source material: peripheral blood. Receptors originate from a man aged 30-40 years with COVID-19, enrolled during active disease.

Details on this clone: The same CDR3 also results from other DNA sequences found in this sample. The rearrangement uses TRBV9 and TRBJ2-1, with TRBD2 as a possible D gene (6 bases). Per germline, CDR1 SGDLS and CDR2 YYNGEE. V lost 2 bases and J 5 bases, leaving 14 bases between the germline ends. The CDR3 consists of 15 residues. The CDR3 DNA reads TGTGCCAGCAGCGTCGGGGGAGGCGGGGACAATGAGCAGTTCTTC. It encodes CASSVGGGGDNEQFF.

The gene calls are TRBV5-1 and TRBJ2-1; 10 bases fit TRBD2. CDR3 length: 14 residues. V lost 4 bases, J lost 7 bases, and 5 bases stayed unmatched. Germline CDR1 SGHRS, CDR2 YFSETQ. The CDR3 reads CASSERGGRNEQFF. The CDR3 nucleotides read TGCGCCAGCAGCGAGCGGGGGGGCCGGAATGAGCAGTTCTTC.

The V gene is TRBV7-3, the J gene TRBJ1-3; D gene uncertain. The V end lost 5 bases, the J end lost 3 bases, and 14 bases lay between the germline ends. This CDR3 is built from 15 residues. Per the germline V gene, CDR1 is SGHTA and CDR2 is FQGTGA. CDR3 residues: CASSLTGSHGNTIYF. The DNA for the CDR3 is TGTGCCAGCAGCCTTACCGGGAGTCATGGAAACACCATATATTTT.

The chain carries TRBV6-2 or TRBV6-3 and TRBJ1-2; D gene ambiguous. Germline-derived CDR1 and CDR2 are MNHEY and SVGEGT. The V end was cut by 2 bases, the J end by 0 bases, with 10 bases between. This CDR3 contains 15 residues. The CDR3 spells CASSYLDTTNYGYTF. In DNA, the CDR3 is TGTGCCAGCAGTTACCTTGACACAACTAACTATGGCTACACCTTC.

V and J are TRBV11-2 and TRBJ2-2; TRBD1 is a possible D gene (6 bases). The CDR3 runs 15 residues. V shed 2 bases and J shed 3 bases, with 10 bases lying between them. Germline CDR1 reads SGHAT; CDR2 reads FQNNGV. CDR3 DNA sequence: TGTGCCAGCAGCTTAAGGACAGCCTACACCGGGGAGCTGTTTTTT. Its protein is CASSLRTAYTGELFF.

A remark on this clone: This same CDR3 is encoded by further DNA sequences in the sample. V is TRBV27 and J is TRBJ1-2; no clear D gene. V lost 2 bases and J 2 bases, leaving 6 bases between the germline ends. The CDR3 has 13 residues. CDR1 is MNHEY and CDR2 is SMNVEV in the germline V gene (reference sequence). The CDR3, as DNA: TGTGCCAGCAGTTTAACGGGGAACTATGGCTACACCTTC. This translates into CASSLTGNYGYTF.

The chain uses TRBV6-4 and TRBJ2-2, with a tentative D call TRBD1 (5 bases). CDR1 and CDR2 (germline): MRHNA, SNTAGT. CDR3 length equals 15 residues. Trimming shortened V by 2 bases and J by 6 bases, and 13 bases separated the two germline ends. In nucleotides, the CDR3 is TGTGCCAGCAGTGACATCGGTCAAGGGGCCGGGGAGCTGTTTTTT. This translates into CASSDIGQGAGELFF.

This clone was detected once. This CDR3 reads CASSLGGIQETQYF. CDR3 sequence (DNA): TGCGCCAGCAGCTTGGGAGGGATCCAAGAGACCCAGTACTTC. The chain combines TRBV5-1 with TRBJ2-5; a weak D match, TRBD2 (5 bases). CDR1 SGHRS and CDR2 YFSETQ come from the germline V gene. V lost 0 bases and J lost 1, with 7 bases in between. This CDR3 contains 14 residues.

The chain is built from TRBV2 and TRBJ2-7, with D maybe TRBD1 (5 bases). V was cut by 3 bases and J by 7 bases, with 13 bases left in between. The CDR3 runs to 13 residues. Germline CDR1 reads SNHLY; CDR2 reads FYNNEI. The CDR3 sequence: CASSDRVYQEQYF. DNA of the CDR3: TGTGCCAGCAGTGACAGGGTCTATCAGGAGCAGTACTTC. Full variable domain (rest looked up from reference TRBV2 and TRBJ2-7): EPEVTQTPSHQVTQMGQEVILRCVPISNHLYFYWYRQILGQKVEFLVSFYNNEISEKSEIFDDQFSVERPDGSNFTLKIRSTKLEDSAMYFCASSDRVYQEQYFGPGTRLTVT.

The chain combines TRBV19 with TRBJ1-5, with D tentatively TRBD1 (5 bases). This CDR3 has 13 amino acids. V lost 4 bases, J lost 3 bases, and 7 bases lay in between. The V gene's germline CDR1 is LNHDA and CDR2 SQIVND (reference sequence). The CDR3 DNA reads TGTGCCAGTAGTACAGGGAACAATCAGCCCCAGCATTTT. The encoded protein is CASSTGNNQPQHF.

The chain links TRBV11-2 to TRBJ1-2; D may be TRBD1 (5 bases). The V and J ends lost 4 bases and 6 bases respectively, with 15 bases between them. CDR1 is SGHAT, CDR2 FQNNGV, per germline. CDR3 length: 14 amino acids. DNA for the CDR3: TGTGCCAGCAGCTCGACAGATCTTGCGGATGGCTACACCTTC. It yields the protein CASSSTDLADGYTF.

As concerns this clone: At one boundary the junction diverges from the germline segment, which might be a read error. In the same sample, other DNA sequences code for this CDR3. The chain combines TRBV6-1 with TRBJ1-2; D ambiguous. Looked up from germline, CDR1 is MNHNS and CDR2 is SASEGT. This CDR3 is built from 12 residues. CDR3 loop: CASREVSYGYTF. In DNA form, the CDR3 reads TGTGCCAGCAGGGAAGTTAGCTATGGCTACACCTTT.

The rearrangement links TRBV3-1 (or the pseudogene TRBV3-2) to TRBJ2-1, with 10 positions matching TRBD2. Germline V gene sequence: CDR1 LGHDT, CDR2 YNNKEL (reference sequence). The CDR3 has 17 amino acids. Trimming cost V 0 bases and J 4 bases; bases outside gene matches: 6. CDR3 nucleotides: TGTGCCAGCAGCCAAGATCACGATAGCGGGGGGTACAATGAGCAGTTCTTC. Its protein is CASSQDHDSGGYNEQFF.

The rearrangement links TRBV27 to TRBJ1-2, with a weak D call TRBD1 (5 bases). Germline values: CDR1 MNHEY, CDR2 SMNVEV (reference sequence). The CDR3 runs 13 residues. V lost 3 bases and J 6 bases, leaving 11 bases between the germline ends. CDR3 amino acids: CASSFWGEDGYTF. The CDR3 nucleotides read TGTGCCAGCAGTTTTTGGGGGGAAGATGGCTACACCTTC.

This CDR3 is CASSAQNSPLHF. The CDR3 nucleotides are TGTGCCAGCAGTGCCCAAAATTCACCCCTCCACTTT. The chain uses TRBV2 and TRBJ1-6, with D uncertain. The CDR3 consists of 12 residues. V lost 4 bases, J lost 7 bases, and 5 bases lay in between. CDR1 is SNHLY and CDR2 is FYNNEI in the germline V gene.

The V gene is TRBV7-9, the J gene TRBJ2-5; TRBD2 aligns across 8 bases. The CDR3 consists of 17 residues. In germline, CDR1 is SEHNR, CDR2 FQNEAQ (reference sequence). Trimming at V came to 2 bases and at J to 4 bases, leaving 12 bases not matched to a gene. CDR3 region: CASSLLAGGLGGETQYF. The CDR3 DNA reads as TGTGCCAGCAGCTTATTGGCGGGGGGCCTGGGAGGAGAGACCCAGTACTTC. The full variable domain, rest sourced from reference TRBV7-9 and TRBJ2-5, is DTGVSQNPRHKITKRGQNVTFRCDPISEHNRLYWYRQTLGQGPEFLTYFQNEAQLEKSRLLSDRFSAERPKGSFSTLEIQRTEQGDSAMYLCASSLLAGGLGGETQYFGPGTRLLVL.

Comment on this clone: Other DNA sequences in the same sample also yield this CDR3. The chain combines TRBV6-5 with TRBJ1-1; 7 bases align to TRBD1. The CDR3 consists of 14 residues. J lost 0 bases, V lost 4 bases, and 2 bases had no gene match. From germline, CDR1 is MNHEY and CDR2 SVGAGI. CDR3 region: CASSSQGLNTEAFF. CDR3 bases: TGTGCCAGCAGTTCACAGGGGTTGAACACTGAAGCTTTCTTT.

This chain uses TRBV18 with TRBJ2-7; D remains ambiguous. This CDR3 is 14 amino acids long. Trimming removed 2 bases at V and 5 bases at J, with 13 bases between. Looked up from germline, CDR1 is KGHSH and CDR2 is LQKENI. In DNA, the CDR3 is TGTGCCAGCTCACCAGGGTCAGGCTTCCACGAGCAGTACTTC. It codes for CASSPGSGFHEQYF.

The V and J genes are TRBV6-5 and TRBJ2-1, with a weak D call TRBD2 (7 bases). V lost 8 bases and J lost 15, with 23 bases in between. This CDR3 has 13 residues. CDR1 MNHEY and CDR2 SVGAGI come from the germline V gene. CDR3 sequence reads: CASCPPHGGLPFF. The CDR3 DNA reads TGTGCCAGCTGCCCCCCGCACGGGGGGCTCCCGTTCTTC.

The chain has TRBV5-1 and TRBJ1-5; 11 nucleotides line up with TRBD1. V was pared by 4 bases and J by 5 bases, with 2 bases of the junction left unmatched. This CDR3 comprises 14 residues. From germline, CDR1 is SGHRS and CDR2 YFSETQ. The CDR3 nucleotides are TGCGCCAGCAGCGTGGGACAGGGGGATCAGCCCCAGCATTTT. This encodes CASSVGQGDQPQHF.

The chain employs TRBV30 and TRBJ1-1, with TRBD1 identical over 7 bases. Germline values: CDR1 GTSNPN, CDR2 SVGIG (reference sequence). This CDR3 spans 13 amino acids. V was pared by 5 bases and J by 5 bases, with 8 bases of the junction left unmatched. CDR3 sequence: CAWAMTGRTEAFF. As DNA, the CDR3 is TGTGCCTGGGCGATGACAGGGCGAACTGAAGCTTTCTTT.

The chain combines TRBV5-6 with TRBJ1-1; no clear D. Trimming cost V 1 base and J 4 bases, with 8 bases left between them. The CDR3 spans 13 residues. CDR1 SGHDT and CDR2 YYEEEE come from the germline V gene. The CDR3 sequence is CASSLTRLTEAFF. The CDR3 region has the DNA TGTGCCAGCAGCTTGACCAGACTCACTGAAGCTTTCTTT.

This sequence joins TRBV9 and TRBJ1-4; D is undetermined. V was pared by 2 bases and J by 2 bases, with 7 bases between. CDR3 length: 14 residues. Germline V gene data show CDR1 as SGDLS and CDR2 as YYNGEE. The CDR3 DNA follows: TGTGCCAGCAGCGTGGCCGGGACTAATGAAAAACTGTTTTTT. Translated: CASSVAGTNEKLFF. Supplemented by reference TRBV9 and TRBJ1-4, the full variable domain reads DSGVTQTPKHLITATGQRVTLRCSPRSGDLSVYWYQQSLDQGLQFLIQYYNGEERAKGNILERFSAQQFPDLHSELNLSSLELGDSALYFCASSVAGTNEKLFFGSGTQLSVL.

CDR3 bases: TGTGCCAGCCATGATGACAGAGGCCAAGAGACCCAGTACTTC. Protein product: CASHDDRGQETQYF. This chain uses TRBV2 with TRBJ2-5; weak D call: TRBD1 (5 bases). CDR3 length equals 14 residues. Germline V gene lookup returns CDR1 SNHLY and CDR2 FYNNEI. V was cut by 8 bases and J by 1 base, with 14 bases left in between.

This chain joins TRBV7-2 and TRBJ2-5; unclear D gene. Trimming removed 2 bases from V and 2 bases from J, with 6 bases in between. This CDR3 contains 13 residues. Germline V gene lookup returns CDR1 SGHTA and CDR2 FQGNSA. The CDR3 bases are TGTGCCAGCAGCTTAACACGTCAAGAGACCCAGTACTTC. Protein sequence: CASSLTRQETQYF.

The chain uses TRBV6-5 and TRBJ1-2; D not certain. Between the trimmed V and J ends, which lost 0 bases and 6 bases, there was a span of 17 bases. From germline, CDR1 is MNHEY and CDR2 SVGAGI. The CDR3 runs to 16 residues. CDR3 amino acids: CASSYSRPPSANGYTF. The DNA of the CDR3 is TGTGCCAGCAGTTACTCGAGGCCTCCGTCGGCGAATGGCTACACCTTC.

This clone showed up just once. For the CDR3, the DNA is TGCGCCAGCAGCTTGGCCCAGGGGGCGAAGGGGAACACTGAAGCTTTCTTT. It is translated as CASSLAQGAKGNTEAFF. J is TRBJ1-1 and V is TRBV5-1; 8 bases fit TRBD1. Germline V gives CDR1 SGHRS, CDR2 YFSETQ. V lost 0 bases and J lost 1; bases outside the gene matches: 8. The CDR3 is made up of 17 amino acids.

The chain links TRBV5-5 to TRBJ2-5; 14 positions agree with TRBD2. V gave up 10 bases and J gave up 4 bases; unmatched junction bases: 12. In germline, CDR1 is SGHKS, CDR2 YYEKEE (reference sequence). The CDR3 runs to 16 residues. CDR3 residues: CACQTSGGALGETQYF. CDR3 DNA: TGTGCCTGCCAGACTAGCGGGGGGGCTCTGGGAGAGACCCAGTACTTC.

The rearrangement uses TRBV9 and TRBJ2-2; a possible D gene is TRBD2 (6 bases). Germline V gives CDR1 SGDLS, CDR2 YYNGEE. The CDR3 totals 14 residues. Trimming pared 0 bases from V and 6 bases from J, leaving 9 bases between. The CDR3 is CASSVGPGAGELFF. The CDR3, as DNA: TGTGCCAGCAGCGTAGGGCCGGGGGCCGGGGAGCTGTTTTTT.

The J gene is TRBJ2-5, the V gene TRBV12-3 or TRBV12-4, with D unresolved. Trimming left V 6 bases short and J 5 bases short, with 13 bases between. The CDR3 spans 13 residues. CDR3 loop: CASSPLGVETQYF. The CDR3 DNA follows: TGTGCCAGCAGCCCACTCGGAGTTGAGACCCAGTACTTC.

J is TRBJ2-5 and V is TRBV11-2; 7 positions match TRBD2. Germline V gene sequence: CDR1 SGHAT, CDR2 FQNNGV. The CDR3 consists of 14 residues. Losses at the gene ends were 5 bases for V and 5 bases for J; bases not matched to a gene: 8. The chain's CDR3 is CASSPPSGRETQYF. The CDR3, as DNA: TGTGCCAGCAGCCCCCCTAGCGGAAGGGAGACCCAGTACTTC.

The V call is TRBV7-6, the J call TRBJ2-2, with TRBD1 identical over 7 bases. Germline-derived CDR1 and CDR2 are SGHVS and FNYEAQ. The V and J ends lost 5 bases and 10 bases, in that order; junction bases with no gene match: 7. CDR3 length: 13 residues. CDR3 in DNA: TGTGCCAGCAGCGAAGGGGGCTGGACGGAGCTGTTTTTT. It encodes CASSEGGWTELFF.